This T cell receptor beta chain derives from a study of monozygotic twins with inflammatory bowel disease. General study findings and limits: Backing was not found for a single strong signal or clonotype associated with IBD. The sharing of clonotypes with others was lower in IBD patients than in healthy twins, especially with disease activity.

Per donor, under 3 ml of blood was collected and frozen. The UMIs contained a 6-nucleotide sample barcode. They were added by template switching during cDNA synthesis. TCRdb derives one entry per CDR3 protein from the 5' RACE reads, leaving out DNA. The listing records 300,000 to 400,000 distinct CDR3 sequences. Germline lookup yields CDR1 MRHNA and CDR2 SNTAGT. The CDR3 contains 15 residues. As concerns this clonotype: Its antigen is undetermined.

This chain uses TRBV6-4 with TRBJ2-1; TCRdb lists TRBD2, though no DNA is available to test this call. Source material: blood. The sequence came from a human donor with ulcerative colitis or Crohn's disease, or a healthy co-twin of an affected twin (not recorded which). Here the CDR3 reads CASSDGTSGYNEQFF.